This record looks at one TCR beta chain sequence and its context. Its antigen is unidentified. The data derive from a study of cytomegalovirus exposure and HLA in healthy donors. PCR used 60 Vbeta primers and 13 Jbeta primers. TCRdb keeps only in-frame clones here, not all; method: immunoSEQ multiplex PCR. Of 65,000 to 85,000 clones detected, roughly 76% appear once; the ten largest clones hold roughly 12%. The CDR3 length is 17 residues. The germline V gene has CDR1 SGHAT and CDR2 FQNNGV. V was pared by 2 bases and J by 6 bases, with 9 bases of the junction left unmatched. Whole-study results and caveats: In a later analysis, donors in an Asian-associated ancestry cluster reportedly had fewer N-insertions in productive TCRs than the cohort mean.

The chain links TRBV11-2 to TRBJ2-1; 11 bases fit TRBD2. The sequenced sample was PBMCs. This clonotype was sampled from a male donor in good health and CMV-seropositive. The CDR3, as DNA: TGTGCCAGCAGCTTAAACAACAACCTAGCGGGAGGCAATGAGCAGTTCTTC. Protein: CASSLNNNLAGGNEQFF.